This TCR beta chain was captured in a study of T cells in Graves' hyperthyroidism and ophthalmopathy. Trimming removed 1 base at V and 6 bases at J, with 16 bases between. The CDR3 contains 15 residues. CDR1 is LGHNA and CDR2 is YSLEER in the germline V gene. Study-wide results and limits: Within blood appeared most thyroid clonotypes that had expanded above 0.001.

Using RNA transcripts as the source, TCR beta CDR3 regions were amplified. HTBI primers were the set used in a first-round RT-PCR of the TCR CDR3. A single record per CDR3 protein comes from TCRdb applying MiXCR to the multiplex PCR reads. The sample holds hundreds of thousands of distinct CDR3 sequences; 35% to 40% are singletons and the top ten take approximately 8.7%. On this clonotype: Antigen unknown.

This sequence joins TRBV4-3 and TRBJ2-7, with D maybe TRBD2 (5 bases). The TCR comes from a man aged 18 to 30 with Graves' hyperthyroidism. The sequenced material came from blood. In nucleotides, the CDR3 is TGCGCCAGCAGCCAAGTCCGAGCCGCAGCGGTCGAGCAGTACTTC. Its protein is CASSQVRAAAVEQYF.